This T cell receptor beta chain was captured by sequencing in a study of blood T cell repertoires in COVID-19. Study details: Collection of acute and convalescent COVID-19 samples took place in the United States, Italy and Spain. Sources were T cells, B-cell-depleted T cells, or PBMCs; the material itself was cDNA or gDNA.

With V trimmed by 3 bases and J by 5 bases, 16 bases remained unmatched. This CDR3 has 17 amino acids. Germline V gene sequence: CDR1 SGDLS, CDR2 YYNGEE. As processed by the authors: Amplification of reference gene primers was used by the study to estimate nucleated cell counts. TCRdb keeps only in-frame clones here, not all; method: immunoSEQ multiplex PCR. That table supplies the V and J calls and clone size; D and trimming were determined from the DNA. This sample carries roughly 100,000 clones, approximately 89% of them seen once, and the ten largest clones take around 10%. The J gene is TRBJ2-5, the V gene TRBV9; 7 bases line up with TRBD2. The TCR originated in a man aged 80 or over with acute or convalescent COVID-19. The sequencing input was peripheral blood. Here the CDR3 DNA reads TGTGCCAGCAGCGCTGGATTGGGGGGGTCTATCGAGGAGACCCAGTACTTC. Translating gives CASSAGLGGSIEETQYF.